The clone carrying this TCR beta chain was recorded once. Original methodology: Scientists estimated how many nucleated cells there were by amplifying reference gene primers. Sequencing was performed with immunoSEQ multiplex PCR; in TCRdb, only in-frame clones are kept and a portion is missing. From that table come the V and J calls and clone size; the DNA was used to work out D and trimming. This table holds 140,000 to 150,000 clones, about 92% found once. These data are taken from a study of blood T cell repertoires in COVID-19. The CDR3 spans 15 residues. Germline V gives CDR1 GTSNPN, CDR2 SVGIG (reference sequence). The V gene lost 0 bases and the J gene lost 0 bases, with 9 bases spanning the gap.

This TCR came from a human donor in a cohort sampled during active COVID-19. The rearrangement links TRBV30 to TRBJ1-5; D is unresolved. Sequenced: peripheral blood. The DNA for the CDR3 is TGTGCCTGGAGTGTTGGACTCTATAGCAATCAGCCCCAGCATTTT. Translation: CAWSVGLYSNQPQHF.